This T cell receptor (beta chain) was sequenced in a study of T cells after yellow fever vaccination (dated by TCRdb to about 2019). For the study in its entirety: The SMART-Seq v4 Ultra Low Input RNA kit was used to prepare libraries from fractions with low cell numbers. Two healthy male donors, one aged 18 to 30 and one aged 30 to 40 years, were included in the cohort. To track T-cell clones before and after primary and booster YFV17D yellow fever vaccination, bulk TCR alpha and beta repertoires were sequenced longitudinally. Bulk PBMC replicates and cell subsets were isolated from blood drawn at multiple timepoints before and after both primary and secondary immunization.

This specimen's treatment or condition label, per the study, means: live attenuated yellow fever vaccine strain. At each blood-draw timepoint, two biological replicates of bulk PBMCs were obtained. PBMCs were isolated from peripheral blood using a standard Ficoll-Paque protocol. RNA was extracted with TriZol from bulk PBMCs, CD4 and CD8 fractions, and dextramer-positive and dextramer-negative fractions. About this clonotype: The clone's antigen remains unknown. Nothing much larger sits one base from this clone, and base qualities are not available.

TCR cDNA was synthesized by 5'RACE template switching, through which a universal primer site and unique molecular identifiers were introduced. cDNA synthesis was primed from both the TCR alpha and TCR beta constant segments. Two PCR steps were used to amplify libraries, with sample barcodes and sequencing adapters being added in the second step. Libraries were sequenced on Illumina HiSeq 2500 (2x100 bp) or NovaSeq (2x150 bp). In the original analysis: MIGEC handled demultiplexing of reads and collapsing into UMI consensus sequences, while MiXCR performed V(D)J alignment. Clonotypes responding to the vaccine were identified with edgeR on replicate PBMC samples, with the criteria of FDR below 0.01 and a log2 fold change above 5 up to day 15. CD4 or CD8 identity was assigned to each bulk clonotype according to whether the clonotype was present at higher abundance in the sequenced CD4 repertoire or the sequenced CD8 repertoire. TCRdb reanalyzed the raw reads on its own, using fastp at Q25 for trimming and MiXCR for clone calling, and kept in-frame beta chains. Each CDR3 protein appears once, grouped with its most common genes and DNA. TCRdb's processing, not the authors' own work, is the source of the V and J calls. The sample includes under 550,000 distinct CDR3 sequences, with 21% observed a single time. About a sixth of the sample is taken by the ten largest.

Relative to germline, V is missing 4 bases and J is missing 2 bases, with 6 bases of the junction outside any gene match. From the germline V gene (reference sequence), CDR1 is SEHNR and CDR2 is FQNEAQ. The CDR3, from cysteine to phenylalanine, totals 16 residues. The DNA shown is the 48-base CDR3, in frame from base 1. What the authors observed across the whole study: Most clones expanded after primary vaccination were re-detected after the booster (almost 97% of CD4 and about nine tenths of CD8), suggesting broad memory maintenance. A small fraction of clonotypes appeared in both the CD4 and CD8 compartments, likely as a result of convergent recombination. The secondary T-cell response was found to be weaker but faster than the primary response, with a peak reached on day 5 rather than on day 15. Computational filtering was required because FACS-sorted repertoires could contain abundant contaminating clonotypes from the bulk population. Only a couple of donors were included in the study, so the extent to which the findings can be generalized is limited.

The chain was built from TRBV7-9 and TRBJ1-2, with 11 bases aligning to TRBD1. The sample here was PBMCs, taken around 3 weeks after the first yellow fever vaccination. The sequence derives from a man between 18 and 29 years old who received the YFV17D yellow fever vaccine. In nucleotides, the sequence is TGTGCCAGCAGCTATCGGGACAGGGGGTTCAACTATGGCTACACCTTC. It codes for CASSYRDRGFNYGYTF.